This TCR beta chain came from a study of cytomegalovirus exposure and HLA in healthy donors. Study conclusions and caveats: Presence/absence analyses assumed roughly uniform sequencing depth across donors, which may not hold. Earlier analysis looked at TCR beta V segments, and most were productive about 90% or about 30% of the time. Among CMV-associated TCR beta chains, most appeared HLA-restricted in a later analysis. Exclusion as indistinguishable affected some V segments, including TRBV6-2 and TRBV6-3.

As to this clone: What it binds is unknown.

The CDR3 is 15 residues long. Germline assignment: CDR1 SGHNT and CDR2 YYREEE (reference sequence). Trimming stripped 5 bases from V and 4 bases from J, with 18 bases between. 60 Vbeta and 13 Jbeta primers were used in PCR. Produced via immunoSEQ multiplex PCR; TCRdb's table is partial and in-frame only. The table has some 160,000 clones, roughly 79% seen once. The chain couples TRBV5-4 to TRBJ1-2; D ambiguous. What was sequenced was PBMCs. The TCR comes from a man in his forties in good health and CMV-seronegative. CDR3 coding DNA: TGTGCCAGCAGTCCCGGAGAGGTTTTTGCCTATGGCTACACCTTC. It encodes CASSPGEVFAYGYTF.